A selection of T cell receptor beta chains follows, all from one sample in a study of cytomegalovirus exposure and HLA in healthy donors. Some clones are missing from TCRdb's copy, which holds only in-frame ones; the method was immunoSEQ multiplex PCR. Found here are over 200,000 clones, roughly 84% of them singletons; the top ten hold 1.3%. Sequencing was done on a sample of PBMCs. These receptors were collected from a human donor in good health. Both conserved end residues are part of each CDR3. Where a row states a size, it is once, few, many or the class of an expanded clone; other rows omit it.

CDR3aa	j_gene	v_gene	abundance
CASSPDREQFF	TRBJ2-1	TRBV6-1	-
CASSQGQGLTDTQYF	TRBJ2-3	TRBV4-1	-
CASSARQGASNTQYF	TRBJ2-3	TRBV25-1	-
CASSLGSNRDKNIQYF	TRBJ2-4	TRBV5-4	-
CASSQDLVTMDTDTQYF	TRBJ2-3	TRBV4-1	once
CASSSGGSYEQYF	TRBJ2-7	TRBV7-7	-
CASKLRGSNTEAFF	TRBJ1-1	TRBV27	-
CASSPIQGTYGYTF	TRBJ1-2	TRBV14	-
CASSPDRFRTEAFF	TRBJ1-1	TRBV6-5	-
CASSQGTAPNEQFF	TRBJ2-1	TRBV4-3	-
CASSPRDRIVSYEQYF	TRBJ2-7	TRBV5-5	-
CASSQPGVPLEQYF	TRBJ2-7	TRBV4-1	-
CASSVGLGENEQFF	TRBJ2-1	TRBV6-1	-
CASSPTSWGTDTQYF	TRBJ2-3	TRBV5-5	-
CASGPVSRDAGGEQFF	TRBJ2-1	TRBV12-5	few
CASSFRGLQPQHF	TRBJ1-5	TRBV27	-
CASSVATSGRSYNEQFF	TRBJ2-1	TRBV9	-
CAISESGGTGAEKLFF	TRBJ1-4	TRBV10-3	-
CASSLGGQPTDTQYF	TRBJ2-3	TRBV5-1	-
CASRTGGDRDTEAFF	TRBJ1-1	TRBV28	-
CASSLMRNEQFF	TRBJ2-1	TRBV5-1	-
CASSPSNEQFF	TRBJ2-1	TRBV7-9	-
CASSPFDSTPEAFF	TRBJ1-1	TRBV7-9	-
CASTKRTAGELFF	TRBJ2-2	TRBV2	once
CASIGTAVGGELFF	TRBJ2-2	TRBV25-1	-
CASSRLTGNQPQHF	TRBJ1-5	TRBV28	-
CASSDAPEGGELFF	TRBJ2-2	TRBV6-1	-
CASSPTGTGNYNEQFF	TRBJ2-1	TRBV28	once
CASSQKRDRITDTQYF	TRBJ2-3	TRBV27	-
CASSPNQGATNEKLFF	TRBJ1-4	TRBV4-2	-
CAWSYPWGQGALTDTQYF	TRBJ2-3	TRBV30	-
CASSYFGGGMNTEAFF	TRBJ1-1	TRBV6-5	-
CASGTPEGGKNEQYF	TRBJ2-7	TRBV7-9	once
CASSEGFGRTTTYEKLFF	TRBJ1-4	TRBV6-1	-
CSVDSAGGGEQYF	TRBJ2-7	TRBV29-1	-
CASSLPTQETQYF	TRBJ2-5	TRBV5-4	-
CASSLRGRDFREKLFF	TRBJ1-4	TRBV7-9	-
CASSLGWRQYF	TRBJ2-7	TRBV7-9	-
CASSLGTSVQETQYF	TRBJ2-5	TRBV5-1	once
CASSSRFREAFF	TRBJ1-1	TRBV9	once
CASSLLIAPSYEQYF	TRBJ2-7	TRBV28	-
CASSYKRQGDYGYTF	TRBJ1-2	TRBV6-5	-
CASSHRNTEAFF	TRBJ1-1	TRBV7-9	-
CASSLNRAGELFF	TRBJ2-2	TRBV11-2	-
CASSSDRGPQYF	TRBJ2-3	TRBV5-1	-
CASSVPPGANTGELFF	TRBJ2-2	TRBV9	-